This T cell receptor (beta chain) was identified in a study of CD8 T cells in ankylosing spondylitis. TCRdb re-derived calls from the 5' RACE reads in MiXCR, one entry per CDR3 protein. This table holds under 250,000 distinct CDR3 sequences, about 30% found once. Germline V gene data show CDR1 as MNHEY and CDR2 as SVGAGI. Trimming shortened V by 8 bases and J by 8 bases, and 13 bases separated the two germline ends. The CDR3 has 12 amino acids. This clonotype turned up a few times. This TCR was recovered from a male donor with ankylosing spondylitis or in good health (not recorded which). The chain recombines TRBV6-5 with TRBJ2-1; D is unclear. The sequenced sample was blood, either unsorted or a sorted T cell fraction (not recorded which). CDR3 in amino acids: CASGFQLHEQFF. DNA for the CDR3: TGTGCCAGCGGCTTCCAGTTGCATGAGCAGTTCTTC.